This T cell receptor (beta chain) was found in a study of T cell responses to AZD1222 COVID-19 vaccine. Clones were read by immunoSEQ multiplex PCR, and TCRdb kept only the in-frame ones, dropping some. The sample lists about 130,000 clones, around 85% occurring once. As concerns this clone: The antigen remains unidentified.

Notes on the study in general: It was only after the peak T cell response that any repertoires were sampled.

The trim removed 7 bases at V and 7 bases at J, leaving 12 bases unmatched. The length of the CDR3 is 15 residues. Germline CDR1 is LNHDA and CDR2 is SQIVND (reference sequence). The sample in question was peripheral blood, obtained on day 0 of AZD1222 vaccination. The chain links TRBV19 to TRBJ2-3; 9 bases align to TRBD1. This TCR was recovered from an adult in good health. The CDR3 bases are TGTGCCAGTAATGGCCGGGACAGGGCTTTGTATACGCAGTATTTT. Translation gives CASNGRDRALYTQYF.